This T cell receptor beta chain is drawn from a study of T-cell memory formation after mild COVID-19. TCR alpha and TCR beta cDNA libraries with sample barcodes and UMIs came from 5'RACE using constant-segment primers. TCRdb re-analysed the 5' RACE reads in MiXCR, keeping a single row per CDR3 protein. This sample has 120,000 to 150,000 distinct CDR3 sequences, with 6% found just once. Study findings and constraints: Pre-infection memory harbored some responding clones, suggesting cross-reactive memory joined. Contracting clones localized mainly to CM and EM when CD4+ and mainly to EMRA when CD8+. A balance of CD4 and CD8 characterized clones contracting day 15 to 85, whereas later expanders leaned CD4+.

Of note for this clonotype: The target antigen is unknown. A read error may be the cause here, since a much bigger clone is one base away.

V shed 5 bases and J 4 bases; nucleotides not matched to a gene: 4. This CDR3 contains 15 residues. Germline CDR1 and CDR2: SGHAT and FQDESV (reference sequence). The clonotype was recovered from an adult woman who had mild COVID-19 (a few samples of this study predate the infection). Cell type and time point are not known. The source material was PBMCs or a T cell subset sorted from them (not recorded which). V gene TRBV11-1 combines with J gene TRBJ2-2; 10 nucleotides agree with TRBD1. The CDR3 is CASSPDRGSTGELFF. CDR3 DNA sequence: TGTGCCAGCAGCCCGGACAGGGGGAGCACCGGGGAGCTGTTTTTT.